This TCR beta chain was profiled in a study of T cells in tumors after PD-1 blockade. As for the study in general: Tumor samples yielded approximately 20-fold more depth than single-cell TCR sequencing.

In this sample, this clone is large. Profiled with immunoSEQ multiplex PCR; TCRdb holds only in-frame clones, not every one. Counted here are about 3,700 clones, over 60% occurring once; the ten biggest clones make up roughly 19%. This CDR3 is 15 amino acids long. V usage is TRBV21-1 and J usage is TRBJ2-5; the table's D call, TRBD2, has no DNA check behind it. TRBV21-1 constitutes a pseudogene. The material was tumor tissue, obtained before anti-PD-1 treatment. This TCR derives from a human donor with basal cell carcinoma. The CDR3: CASSNVGGLQETQYF. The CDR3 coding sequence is TGTGCCAGCAGCAACGTCGGGGGGCTCCAAGAGACCCAGTACTTC.